Here is one T cell receptor (beta chain) with its context. Which antigen it targets is not known. Per-base qualities were not stored, and no clone one base away is much larger. The CDR3 sequence holds 15 residues, the cysteine and phenylalanine included. Kept here is only the CDR3 DNA, which spans 45 bases and is read in frame from base 1. V lost 1 base and J lost 4 bases; the stretch between them is 13 bases long. The germline V gene specifies MGHRA as CDR1 and YSYEKL as CDR2. These data come from a study of T cell responses to AZD1222 COVID-19 vaccine (dated by TCRdb to the early 2020s). About the investigation overall: TCR sequencing covered over 230 trial participants: 200 to 210 given two doses of AZD1222 and around 26 given two doses of MenACWY control vaccine. Trial participants were enrolled into age subgroups of 18-55, 56-69 and 70-plus years, which contained 148, 28 and 57 TCR-sequenced participants, respectively.

This specimen's time point label, per the study, means: about 28 days (+/-7) after the second vaccine dose. AZD1222 recipients with second doses at about 4 weeks or about 12 weeks were pooled, because spike-specific TCR depth and breadth did not differ between schedules. Vaccinee samples were obtained from the UK trials COV001 and COV002, which included a single-blind randomized controlled phase 2/3 trial of AZD1222 (ChAdOx1 nCoV-19) in healthy adults. Trial participant PBMC samples were collected at day 0 and day 28 after the second dose for TCRbeta chain sequencing. The CDR3 regions of human TCRbeta chains were analyzed by immunosequencing. The published analysis was carried out like this. Repertoire TCRs were matched against a reference library of SARS-CoV-2-specific TCRs generated with the MIRA antigen-specificity platform. Breadth meant the fraction of unique TCRs that were SARS-CoV-2-associated, whereas depth meant the fraction of total T cells that were SARS-CoV-2-associated. Using the MIRA data, each spike-specific TCR was mapped to the spike region that the TCR reacts to and placed in a CD4 or CD8 class. Log10-transformed breadth and depth values were compared by one-way ANOVA with Sidak's multiple comparisons tests. What TCRdb holds here is the immuneACCESS table cut down to in-frame rearrangements. Part of the clones is not present; checked against another copy, under half of the missing clones reflect an unresolved V gene, and the others are unexplained. The D gene and trimming were derived from the DNA, and the V and J assignments and clone size from that table. Across this sample there are some 180,000 clones, with 91% seen only once. Clones ranked in the top ten supply approximately 1.6% of the sample.

Paper-wide results and their limitations: Epitopes outside the regions mutated in the B.1.351 and B.1.1.7 variants were reportedly recognized by nearly half of the unique spike-specific TCRs. Participants were mostly white British, with more females than males. The authors suggested clonal diversity may have been underestimated. CD4 TCRs associated with the vaccine covered the entire spike protein, and the dominant responses were in regions 160-218 and 743-854. After two AZD1222 doses, spike-specific TCR breadth and depth were significantly higher than at day 0 and than in MenACWY recipients. In the small 56-69-year group, the increase in depth fell short of significance, most likely because of low power. Because no day 14 peak-response samples were available, repertoires were characterized only after the peak T cell response. Conclusions about previously exposed vaccinees are limited, since just 6 or 7 AZD1222 recipients were seropositive for SARS-CoV-2 at baseline.

The rearrangement combines TRBV4-1 with TRBJ1-2; the best D guess is TRBD1, with 5 bases matching. Material: peripheral blood, obtained 28 days after the second AZD1222 dose. The source is an adult who received the AZD1222 COVID-19 vaccine. This receptor has the CDR3 CASSQGPREVYGYTF. The DNA sequence follows: TGCGCCAGCAGCCAAGGGCCCAGGGAGGTCTATGGCTACACCTTC.